The rows below give T cell receptor beta chains drawn from one sample of a study of monozygotic twins with inflammatory bowel disease. TCRdb derives one entry per CDR3 protein from the 5' RACE reads, leaving out DNA. The ten top clones account for 2% to 2.5%, within a sample of approximately 330,000 distinct CDR3 sequences. The material sequenced was blood. Receptor source: a human donor with ulcerative colitis or Crohn's disease, or a healthy co-twin of an affected twin (not recorded which). The CDR3 runs from the conserved cysteine through the conserved F or W.

CDR3aa,v_gene,j_gene
CSARTQGGYNEQFF,TRBV20-1,TRBJ2-1
CASSQDQGNQPQHF,TRBV4-2,TRBJ1-5
CASRGRQANYGYTF,TRBV7-9,TRBJ1-2
CASTPSGDRTNQPQHF,TRBV27,TRBJ1-5
CASSWSSGSYEQYF,TRBV5-1,TRBJ2-7
CSARVGQGAGEQYF,TRBV20-1,TRBJ2-7
CASSLRAEQFF,TRBV5-6,TRBJ2-1
CSARGPNTEAFF,TRBV20-1,TRBJ1-1
CSATPGLAGSYRFF,TRBV20-1,TRBJ2-1
CASSQVSYSQNTEAFF,TRBV4-1,TRBJ1-1
CASSLSAETDTQYF,TRBV7-2,TRBJ2-3
CASRGPGSYNEQFF,TRBV12-3/TRBV12-4,TRBJ2-1
CASSLSGTKETQYF,TRBV7-9,TRBJ2-5
CASSLDSFGGTKNIQYF,TRBV5-4,TRBJ2-4
CASSLIGSGELFF,TRBV5-6,TRBJ2-2
CASSYEGSEQYF,TRBV11-1,TRBJ2-7
CATSDFGLTYGYTF,TRBV24-1,TRBJ1-2
CASSPTRPQGPYNEQFF,TRBV7-8,TRBJ2-1
CASSLAGVIGDTEAFF,TRBV5-1,TRBJ1-1
CASSPGQGYEQFF,TRBV18,TRBJ2-1
CASSQTDSIWGAGANVLTF,TRBV4-1,TRBJ2-6
CASTSSSYNEQFF,TRBV12-3/TRBV12-4,TRBJ2-1
CASSLGQGKTGELFF,TRBV28,TRBJ2-2
CSARDLTGGGNQPQHF,TRBV20-1,TRBJ1-5
CASSPRVAIDGYTF,TRBV5-1,TRBJ1-2
CASSFPGQNYGYTF,TRBV5-8,TRBJ1-2
CASCSGTIPDQPQHF,TRBV7-8,TRBJ1-5
CASSTDQGDTQYF,TRBV5-1,TRBJ2-3
CASSVAYGEGETQYF,TRBV9,TRBJ2-5
CASGLAGLDEQFF,TRBV6-6,TRBJ2-1
CASSPLTQSSYNEQFF,TRBV5-6,TRBJ2-1
CAIRNRAVNTEAFF,TRBV10-3,TRBJ1-1
CSARSGVSFDNEQFF,TRBV20-1,TRBJ2-1
CASSLGASGKETQYF,TRBV5-1,TRBJ2-5
CASSQDVGEEFF,TRBV14,TRBJ2-1
CASSQDFPSSLHF,TRBV4-3,TRBJ1-6
CASRPPGQVFPGELFF,TRBV28,TRBJ2-2
CASSFTGQAYATNEKLFF,TRBV11-2,TRBJ1-4